These T cell receptor beta chains were read from a single sample in a study of spatial heterogeneity in lung cancer. One entry per CDR3 protein, called by TCRdb with MiXCR from the 5' RACE reads. Here the sample spans approximately 11,000 distinct CDR3 sequences, roughly a quarter being singletons. This specimen was PBMCs, taken at surgery. These receptors originate from a female donor with early-stage non-small cell lung cancer. CDR3s include the opening cysteine and the closing phenylalanine or tryptophan. A D gene is named only where the DNA matches it firmly. Expanded clones get a size class; other rows say once, few or many, or leave the size out.

clone_size | d_call | cdr3_length | j_call | v_call | cdr3_nt | cdr3_aa
NA | NA | 13 | TRBJ2-1 | TRBV3-1 | TGTGCCAGCAGCCGGGACTCGAAGAATGAGCAGTTCTTC | CASSRDSKNEQFF
few | TRBD1 | 15 | TRBJ2-7 | TRBV7-9 | TGTGCCAGCAGCTTAGCGGAGCAGGGGGCCTACGAGCAGTACTTC | CASSLAEQGAYEQYF
few | NA | 15 | TRBJ1-1 | TRBV7-3 | TGTGCCAGCAGCCTACAGGGTGGAGCGAACACTGAAGCTTTCTTT | CASSLQGGANTEAFF
NA | TRBD2 | 17 | TRBJ2-7 | TRBV5-1 | TGCGCCAGCAGCTTGGCATTAGCGGGATTATCCTCCTACGAGCAGTACTTC | CASSLALAGLSSYEQYF
medium-sized | TRBD2 | 15 | TRBJ2-7 | TRBV6-2/TRBV6-3 | TGTGCCAGCAGTTTTACCGGGACTATACCCTACGAGCAGTACTTC | CASSFTGTIPYEQYF
medium-sized | TRBD1 | 15 | TRBJ2-3 | TRBV6-2/TRBV6-3 | TGTGCCAGCAGTTCTGGACAGGGCCACACAGATACGCAGTATTTT | CASSSGQGHTDTQYF
medium-sized | NA | 15 | TRBJ2-1 | TRBV4-2 | TGTGCCAGCAGCCAAGAGAGTACCCTAATCAATGAGCAGTTCTTC | CASSQESTLINEQFF
NA | NA | 17 | TRBJ1-5 | TRBV19 | TGTGCCAGTAGTATCCCGGCCAGGCGAACCCTCAATCAGCCCCAGCATTTT | CASSIPARRTLNQPQHF
few | NA | 15 | TRBJ2-6 | TRBV10-2 | TGCGCCAGCAGAGGGGCTTGGTCTGGGGCCAACGTCCTGACTTTC | CASRGAWSGANVLTF
medium-sized | NA | 17 | TRBJ1-1 | TRBV7-2 | TGTGCCAGCAGCTTAGGGATTCATGGTAGGGGAGCCACTGAAGCTTTCTTT | CASSLGIHGRGATEAFF
many | NA | 13 | TRBJ1-1 | TRBV7-9 | TGTGCCAGCAGCTTAGCGGCGGGGGCTGAAGCTTTCTTT | CASSLAAGAEAFF
many | NA | 15 | TRBJ2-4 | TRBV12-3/TRBV12-4 | TGTGCCAGCAGGAGGGGTTACCTAGCCAAAAACATTCAGTACTTC | CASRRGYLAKNIQYF
NA | TRBD2 | 17 | TRBJ2-5 | TRBV7-2 | TGTGCCAGCAGCTTATCCCGACTAGCGGGACGTCAAGAGACCCAGTACTTC | CASSLSRLAGRQETQYF
medium-sized | NA | 13 | TRBJ2-7 | TRBV12-3/TRBV12-4 | TGTGCCAGCTCTCGGCAGGGTTTCGACGAGCAGTACTTC | CASSRQGFDEQYF
medium-sized | TRBD2 | 16 | TRBJ2-7 | TRBV12-3/TRBV12-4 | TGTGCCAGCAGGTTTGCTAGCGGGATCCCCGCGGGCGAGCAGTACTTC | CASRFASGIPAGEQYF
many | NA | 15 | TRBJ2-1 | TRBV15 | TGTGCCACCAGCAGAGGGTCCTTAGCGCGGAATGAGCAGTTCTTC | CATSRGSLARNEQFF
many | NA | 15 | TRBJ2-2 | TRBV29-1 | TGCAGCGTTGACTATGGTCCAGGGAACACCGGGGAGCTGTTTTTT | CSVDYGPGNTGELFF
few | NA | 13 | TRBJ1-4 | TRBV29-1 | TGCAGCGTGCGGACGGGACGGGGTGAAAAACTGTTTTTT | CSVRTGRGEKLFF
NA | NA | 14 | TRBJ2-1 | TRBV3-1 | TGTGCCAGCAGCCAAGATCTAGGGCACAATGAGCAGTTCTTC | CASSQDLGHNEQFF
NA | NA | 15 | TRBJ1-5 | TRBV21-1 | TGTGCCAGCAGCAAAGCGCGGGGAGGGGCCCAGCCCCAGCATTTT | CASSKARGGAQPQHF
medium-sized | NA | 14 | TRBJ1-1 | TRBV28 | TGTGCCAGCAGTTTATCAGGAGCCCCGACTGAAGCTTTCTTT | CASSLSGAPTEAFF
few | NA | 14 | TRBJ2-1 | TRBV5-4 | TGTGCCAGCAGCCGCCAGACTAGTGACAATGAGCAGTTCTTC | CASSRQTSDNEQFF
NA | TRBD1 | 14 | TRBJ1-6 | TRBV27 | TGTGCCAGCAACGACCGGACAGGAAATTCACCCCTCCACTTT | CASNDRTGNSPLHF
NA | TRBD1 | 14 | TRBJ1-2 | TRBV2 | TGTGCCAGCCGACCCGGGACAGCCTCCTATGGCTACACCTTC | CASRPGTASYGYTF
medium-sized | TRBD1 | 15 | TRBJ1-1 | TRBV28 | TGTGCCAGCAGTGAAACCGGGACAGAGAACACTGAAGCTTTCTTT | CASSETGTENTEAFF
NA | NA | 13 | TRBJ1-5 | TRBV12-3/TRBV12-4 | TGTGCCAGCAGTTTAGCGGGAGGTCAGCCCCAGCATTTT | CASSLAGGQPQHF
NA | TRBD2 | 16 | TRBJ2-3 | TRBV9 | TGTGCCAGCAGCGTAGGTCCTAGCGGGACGGCAGATACGCAGTATTTT | CASSVGPSGTADTQYF
NA | TRBD2 | 16 | TRBJ2-2 | TRBV9 | TGTGCCAGCAGCCCCCGACTAGCGGGTTCCCCCGGGGAGCTGTTTTTT | CASSPRLAGSPGELFF
many | TRBD2 | 14 | TRBJ2-5 | TRBV4-1 | TGCGCCAGCAGCCACTATAGCGGGACTGAGACCCAGTACTTC | CASSHYSGTETQYF
many | NA | 14 | TRBJ2-7 | TRBV10-2 | TGCGCCAGCACTGGGCCCGAAGGGGGCTACGAGCAGTACTTC | CASTGPEGGYEQYF
few | TRBD1 | 14 | TRBJ1-6 | TRBV28 | TGTGCCAGCACCTTGACAGGGGGCGGGTCACCCCTCCACTTT | CASTLTGGGSPLHF
few | TRBD1 | 16 | TRBJ1-1 | TRBV5-1 | TGCGCCAGCAGCTTGTTAACAGGGGGTCCGAACACTGAAGCTTTCTTT | CASSLLTGGPNTEAFF
medium-sized | NA | 13 | TRBJ2-1 | TRBV5-1 | TGCGCCAGCAGCTTGACGGGTATCAATGAGCAGTTCTTC | CASSLTGINEQFF
NA | NA | 17 | TRBJ1-1 | TRBV3-1 | TGTGCCAGCAGCCCATTATGGATGGGGGATTGGGACACTGAAGCTTTCTTT | CASSPLWMGDWDTEAFF
NA | TRBD2 | 13 | TRBJ2-1 | TRBV20-1 | TGCAGTGCTACTAGCGGGTCCTACAATGAGCAGTTCTTC | CSATSGSYNEQFF
NA | TRBD2 | 19 | TRBJ2-1 | TRBV5-1 | TGCGCCAGCAGCTTGGCCCTCGGGACTAGCGGGAGTCTTGGCAATGAGCAGTTCTTC | CASSLALGTSGSLGNEQFF
NA | NA | 13 | TRBJ2-2 | TRBV19 | TGTGCCAGTGGCCTTCAGGTCACCGGGGAGCTGTTTTTT | CASGLQVTGELFF
NA | NA | 14 | TRBJ1-2 | TRBV18 | TGTGCCAGCTCACCAAGCGGAGGGGTCGGCGGCTACACCTTC | CASSPSGGVGGYTF
medium-sized | NA | 12 | TRBJ2-1 | TRBV7-2 | TGTGCCAGCAGCTTAGCGGGGATTGAGCAGTTCTTC | CASSLAGIEQFF
few | NA | 12 | TRBJ2-2 | TRBV5-1 | TGCGCCAGCACCCCCGGGGCCGGGGAGCTGTTTTTT | CASTPGAGELFF
medium-sized | NA | 14 | TRBJ1-2 | TRBV6-2/TRBV6-3 | TGTGCCAGCAGTTACCTAGAGAATGGCTATGGCTACACCTTC | CASSYLENGYGYTF
NA | NA | 15 | TRBJ2-7 | TRBV19 | TGTGCCAGCGGCCCGGGGAGAGTATTGTCCTACGAGCAGTACTTC | CASGPGRVLSYEQYF
medium-sized | TRBD2 | 15 | TRBJ2-1 | TRBV20-1 | TGCAGTGTGGGCTCTGGTCGGGAGGGCGTGACTGAGCAGTTCTTC | CSVGSGREGVTEQFF
many | NA | 13 | TRBJ1-1 | TRBV29-1 | TGCAGCGTTAGGGAGTTTGGGGACACTGAAGCTTTCTTT | CSVREFGDTEAFF
NA | TRBD1 | 17 | TRBJ2-1 | TRBV29-1 | TGCAGCGTTGAAGATCGCGACAGGGGTAGTTCCTACAATGAGCAGTTCTTC | CSVEDRDRGSSYNEQFF
NA | TRBD2 | 19 | TRBJ2-1 | TRBV7-2 | TGTGCCAGCAGCTTAGTGGGACTAGCGGGGGAAGGATCCTACAATGAGCAGTTCTTC | CASSLVGLAGEGSYNEQFF